The rows below give T cell receptor beta chains drawn from one sample of a study of T cells in Graves' hyperthyroidism and ophthalmopathy. TCRdb fed the multiplex PCR reads into MiXCR, producing one record per CDR3 protein. The sample has 95,000 to 100,000 distinct CDR3 sequences; around 50% are singletons. Sequencing used blood. The receptors were sampled from a woman between 35 and 50 years old with Graves' hyperthyroidism. Each CDR3 is given with its conserved first and last residue. Each record gives: D gene, clone size, J gene, V gene, CDR3 DNA, CDR3 protein. D genes are given only for firm matches. Part of the rows lack a size; the others show once, few, many or a class for expanded clones.

TRBD1	many	TRBJ1-6	TRBV5-1	TGCGCCAGCAGCTGGGGACAGCTCGAATCACCCCTCCACTTT	CASSWGQLESPLHF
.	.	TRBJ1-5	TRBV7-9	TGTGCCAGCAGCCCCGAGACAGGTTCGTCTCAGCCCCAGCATTTT	CASSPETGSSQPQHF
.	.	TRBJ2-5	TRBV9	TGTGCCAGCAGCGTTGAAAGGGTGGTCCAAGAGACCCAGTACTTC	CASSVERVVQETQYF
.	.	TRBJ1-3	TRBV9	TGTGCCAGCAGCCCCCAGGGAAACACCATATATTTT	CASSPQGNTIYF
TRBD2	.	TRBJ2-3	TRBV7-9	TGTGCCAGCAGTCGGGAGGCAGATACGCAGTATTTT	CASSREADTQYF
.	many	TRBJ1-1	TRBV6-5	TGTGCCAGCAGTTACGGTAGTCGGAACACTGAAGCTTTCTTT	CASSYGSRNTEAFF
.	many	TRBJ2-7	TRBV14	TGTGCCAGCAGCCCCGGTGGTAGACCCTACGAGCAGTACTTC	CASSPGGRPYEQYF
.	.	TRBJ1-3	TRBV2	TGTGCCAGCAGTGAAATCGGGGCAAGGAACGCAAACACCATATATTTT	CASSEIGARNANTIYF
TRBD2	.	TRBJ2-5	TRBV5-1	TGCGCCAGCAGAAGCGGGACTAGCGCCATAGAGACCCAGTACTTC	CASRSGTSAIETQYF
TRBD1	.	TRBJ2-5	TRBV7-2	TGTGCCAGCTTGGGACAGGGTGGGGAGACCCAGTACTTC	CASLGQGGETQYF
.	.	TRBJ1-2	TRBV20-1	TGCAGTGCCAGCAGTCCGAGGACAGCTAACTATGGCTACACCTTC	CSASSPRTANYGYTF
TRBD2	many	TRBJ2-7	TRBV7-3	TGTGCCAGCAGCTCTCTGAAGCGGGAGGGCTTCTACGAGCAGTACTTC	CASSSLKREGFYEQYF
.	many	TRBJ2-3	TRBV4-3	TGCGCCAGCAGCCGAGCAGGGGAGGGGGCAGATACGCAGTATTTT	CASSRAGEGADTQYF
TRBD1	.	TRBJ1-2	TRBV6-2/TRBV6-3	TGTGCCAGCAGTGCTACAGGGGGGGCTGGCTACACCTTC	CASSATGGAGYTF
TRBD1	.	TRBJ1-5	TRBV10-3	TGTGCCATCAGTGAGTGGGGGACAGGGACAAATCAGCCCCAGCATTTT	CAISEWGTGTNQPQHF
TRBD2	few	TRBJ2-3	TRBV7-2	TGTGCCAGCAGCCTGTCCGGGACTAGCGCAGATACGCAGTATTTT	CASSLSGTSADTQYF
.	.	TRBJ2-5	TRBV24-1	TGTGCCACCAATGGACAGGAGGGTGAGATCCAGTACTTC	CATNGQEGEIQYF
.	many	TRBJ1-2	TRBV7-9	TGTGCCAGCAGCCCAGACGCCGTCGGCGGCTACACCTTC	CASSPDAVGGYTF
TRBD1	few	TRBJ1-5	TRBV6-5	TGTGCCAGCAGTACCGGGACAGGGGGGTCTCAGCCCCAGCATTTT	CASSTGTGGSQPQHF
.	many	TRBJ1-3	TRBV7-2	TGTGCCAGCACCCACCGGGGCCCTGGAAACACCATATATTTT	CASTHRGPGNTIYF
TRBD2	many	TRBJ2-7	TRBV6-5	TGTGCCAGCAGTTACGCCGTGGGACTAGCGGGAGGCGAGCAGTACTTC	CASSYAVGLAGGEQYF
TRBD1	many	TRBJ2-7	TRBV7-9	TGTGCCAGCAGCTCGCTCGGGACAGGGAACTACGAGCAGTACTTC	CASSSLGTGNYEQYF
.	many	TRBJ2-2	TRBV2	TGTGCCAGCAGCGAGTCTGGCTACCGGACCGGGGAGCTGTTTTTT	CASSESGYRTGELFF
.	.	TRBJ1-6	TRBV5-6	TGTGCCAGCAGCTTGGGTTGGGGGAGTGTCCTCCACTTT	CASSLGWGSVLHF
.	once	TRBJ1-5	TRBV9	TGTGCCAGCAGCACGAGACAGTTCAATCAGCCCCAGCATTTT	CASSTRQFNQPQHF
TRBD1	.	TRBJ1-6	TRBV12-3/TRBV12-4	TGTGCCAGCAGTCTCCGGACAGGTTTTGATTCACCCCTCCACTTT	CASSLRTGFDSPLHF
.	.	TRBJ1-2	TRBV7-8	TGTGCCAGCAGCTTATACGGGCAGCACTATGGCCACACCTTC	CASSLYGQHYGHTF
.	many	TRBJ1-1	TRBV15	TGTGCCACCAGCAGAGATGAAGAGCTGAACACTGAAGCTTTCTTT	CATSRDEELNTEAFF
.	.	TRBJ1-5	TRBV24-1	TGTGCCACTCGGGGGGGGTGGAGCAATCAGCCCCAGCATTTT	CATRGGWSNQPQHF
TRBD2	.	TRBJ2-3	TRBV20-1	TGCAGTGCTCCGACTAGCGGGAGGATGGATACGCAGTATTTT	CSAPTSGRMDTQYF
.	many	TRBJ2-7	TRBV4-1	TGCGCCAGCAGCGTAGACAAAAAGATCTACGAGCAGTACTTC	CASSVDKKIYEQYF
TRBD2	.	TRBJ2-7	TRBV7-2	TGTGCCAGCAGCTTAGGTACCGGGACAGCTAGCGGGAGAGGCTACGAGCAGTACTTC	CASSLGTGTASGRGYEQYF
.	.	TRBJ1-4	TRBV9	TGTGCCAGCAGAGGTGAAGGGGGTGGTAGTGAAAAACTGTTTTTT	CASRGEGGGSEKLFF
.	many	TRBJ1-5	TRBV13	TGTGCCAGCAGTCCGGGACTTCAAGGAAATCAGCCCCAGCATTTT	CASSPGLQGNQPQHF
TRBD1	few	TRBJ1-2	TRBV15	TGTGCCACCAGCAGTCCCTTGATCAAGGGGGCGAGCTACACCTTC	CATSSPLIKGASYTF
TRBD1	once	TRBJ1-1	TRBV19	TGTGCCAGCGGGGACAGGGGGAACACTGAAGCTTTCTTT	CASGDRGNTEAFF
.	many	TRBJ1-2	TRBV5-1	TGCGCCAGCAGCTTGGGGTCAGGCTATGGCTACACCTTC	CASSLGSGYGYTF
.	.	TRBJ1-3	TRBV20-1	TGCAGTGCTAGGGACCTACTGGGAAACACCATATATTTT	CSARDLLGNTIYF